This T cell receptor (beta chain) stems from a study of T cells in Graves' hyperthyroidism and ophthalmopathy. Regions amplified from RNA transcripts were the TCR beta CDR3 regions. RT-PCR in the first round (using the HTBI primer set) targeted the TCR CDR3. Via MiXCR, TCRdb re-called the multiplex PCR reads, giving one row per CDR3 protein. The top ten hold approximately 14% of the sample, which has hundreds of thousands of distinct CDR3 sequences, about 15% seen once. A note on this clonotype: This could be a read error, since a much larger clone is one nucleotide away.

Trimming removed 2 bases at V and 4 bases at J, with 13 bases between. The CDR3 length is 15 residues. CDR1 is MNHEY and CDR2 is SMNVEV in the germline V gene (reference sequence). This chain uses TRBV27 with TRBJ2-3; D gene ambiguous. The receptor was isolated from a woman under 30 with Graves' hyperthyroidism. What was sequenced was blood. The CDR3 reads CASSLGKTGADTQYF. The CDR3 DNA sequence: TGTGCCAGCAGTTTAGGGAAAACGGGCGCAGATACGCAGTATTTT.